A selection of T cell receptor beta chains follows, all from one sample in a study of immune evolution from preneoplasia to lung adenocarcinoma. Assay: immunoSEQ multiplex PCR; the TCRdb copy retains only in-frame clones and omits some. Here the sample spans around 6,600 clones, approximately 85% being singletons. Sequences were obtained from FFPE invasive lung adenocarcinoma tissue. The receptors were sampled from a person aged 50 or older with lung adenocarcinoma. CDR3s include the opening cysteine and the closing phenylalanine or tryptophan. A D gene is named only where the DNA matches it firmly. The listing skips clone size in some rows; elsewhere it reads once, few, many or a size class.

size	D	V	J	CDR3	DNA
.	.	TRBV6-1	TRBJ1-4	CASSETPSGAGEKLFF	TGTGCCAGCAGTGAAACCCCTTCCGGGGCGGGTGAAAAACTGTTTTTT
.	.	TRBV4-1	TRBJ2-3	CASSQEYAALSTDTQYF	TGCGCCAGCAGCCAAGAGTATGCGGCGCTAAGCACAGATACGCAGTATTTT
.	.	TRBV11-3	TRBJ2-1	CASSPGEGVALNEQFF	TGTGCCAGCAGCCCGGGTGAGGGAGTGGCTCTCAATGAGCAGTTCTTC
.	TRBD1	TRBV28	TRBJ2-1	CASSRDRVRNEQFF	TGTGCCAGCAGCCGGGACAGGGTCAGAAATGAGCAGTTCTTC
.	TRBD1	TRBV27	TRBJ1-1	CASRWTGLNTEAFF	TGTGCCAGCAGATGGACAGGGCTGAACACTGAAGCTTTCTTT
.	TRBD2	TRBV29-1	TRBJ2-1	CSVDIAGDRNEQFF	TGCAGCGTTGATATAGCGGGAGATAGGAATGAGCAGTTCTTC
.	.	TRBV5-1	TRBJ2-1	CASSYTGQSSYNEQFF	TGCGCCAGCAGTTATACAGGGCAAAGCTCCTACAATGAGCAGTTCTTC
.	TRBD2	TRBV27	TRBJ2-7	CASRPGLGAYEQYF	TGTGCCAGCAGGCCGGGACTAGGGGCCTACGAGCAGTACTTC
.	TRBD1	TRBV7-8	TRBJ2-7	CASSLRQGASYEQYF	TGTGCCAGCAGCTTAAGGCAGGGGGCGAGCTACGAGCAGTACTTC
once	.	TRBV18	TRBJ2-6	CASSPARSGANVLTF	TGTGCCAGCTCACCGGCCCGCTCTGGGGCCAACGTCCTGACTTTC
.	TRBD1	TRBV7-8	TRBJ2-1	CASSSRQGAYNEQFF	TGTGCCAGCAGCTCCCGACAGGGGGCCTACAATGAGCAGTTCTTC
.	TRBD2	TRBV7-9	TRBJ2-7	CASSLFEREALGSDEQYF	TGTGCCAGCAGCTTATTCGAGCGGGAGGCCCTTGGGTCTGACGAGCAGTACTTC
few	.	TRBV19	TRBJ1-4	CASSRTATNEKLFF	TGTGCCAGTAGTCGGACAGCAACTAATGAAAAACTGTTTTTT
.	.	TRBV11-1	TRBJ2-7	CASSSGYGYEQYF	TGTGCCAGCAGCTCAGGGTACGGCTACGAGCAGTACTTC
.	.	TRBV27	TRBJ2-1	CASSPASYNEQFF	TGTGCCAGCAGTCCAGCTTCCTACAATGAGCAGTTCTTC
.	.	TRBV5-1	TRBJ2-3	CASSRTSTDTQYF	TGCGCCAGCAGCAGGACGAGCACAGATACGCAGTATTTT
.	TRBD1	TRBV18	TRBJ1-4	CASSPRQGDNEKLFF	TGTGCCAGCTCACCGAGGCAGGGGGATAATGAAAAACTGTTTTTT
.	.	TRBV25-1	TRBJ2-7	CATMARGLVFYEQYF	TGTGCCACCATGGCTCGGGGACTTGTTTTCTACGAGCAGTACTTC
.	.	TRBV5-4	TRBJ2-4	CASSLSQENIQYF	TGTGCCAGCAGCTTGTCTCAGGAAAACATTCAGTACTTC